In its sample, the clone carrying this T cell receptor beta chain was seen a few times. The antigen is unknown. This entry comes from a study of cytomegalovirus exposure and HLA in healthy donors. Study summary: In terms of ancestry, the Caucasian-associated cluster contained roughly four fifths of the 300 to 400 genotyped donors. Study-wide results and limits: Later, TCR association rates were found to vary by HLA locus, highest for DRB1 and lowest for HLA-C.

Healthy bone marrow donors formed the donor group. With 60 Vbeta and 13 Jbeta primers, the PCR was carried out. Repertoires were generated with immunoSEQ multiplex PCR, while TCRdb's copy carries only in-frame clones and drops some. The sample has some 150,000 clones, roughly 83% seen once. Trimming took off 0 bases at V and 5 bases at J, with 10 bases between the two ends. The germline gives CDR1 GTSNPN, CDR2 SVGIG (reference sequence). CDR3 length equals 14 residues. Sequenced sample: PBMCs. The rearrangement links TRBV30 to TRBJ2-2; possibly TRBD1 for D (6 bases). The TCR was taken from a young woman in good health and CMV-seronegative. CDR3 in DNA: TGTGCCTGGAGTGTATTCAGGGGTACCGGGGAGCTGTTTTTT. Amino acids: CAWSVFRGTGELFF.